Listed here are 16 T cell receptor beta chains from one sample, sequenced in a study of shared clonotypes between healthy human individuals (dated by TCRdb to about 2020). The library came from the immunoSEQ multiplex PCR assay. The table comes from immuneACCESS by way of TCRdb, which keeps in-frame sequences with V and J called. Part of the clones is missing from these tables; in studies checked, under half for an unresolved V gene and the rest for unknown reasons. This sample holds around 690,000 clones; roughly 91% were observed only once. Of the sample, 34% falls within the top ten clones. The source material was memory CD8+ T cells from PBMCs. The sample's cell subset or site label is to be understood as: CD45RO+ cells pooled with CCR7-negative TemRA cells. These receptors all stem from a young man in good health. Some clones in this sample may be carry-over from other donors' samples.

This clone showed up just once. This chain uses TRBV11-2 with TRBJ2-3; 9 bases match TRBD2. The germline gives CDR1 SGHAT, CDR2 FQNNGV. Trimming at V came to 1 base and at J to 6 bases, leaving 2 bases not matched to a gene. The CDR3 length is 14 residues. The CDR3 is CASSLGGRGDTQYF. Here the CDR3 DNA reads TGTGCCAGCAGCTTAGGCGGGAGGGGGGATACGCAGTATTTT.

The CDR3 nucleotides read TGTGCCAGCAGCGGCCGGGACGGTGCCTACGAGCAGTACTTC. It translates to CASSGRDGAYEQYF. The chain couples TRBV9 to TRBJ2-7, with D perhaps given as TRBD1 or TRBD2 (5 bases each). In germline, CDR1 is SGDLS, CDR2 YYNGEE. The CDR3 has 14 amino acids. Trimming took off 3 bases at V and 2 bases at J, with 12 bases between the two ends.

This chain uses TRBV7-9 with TRBJ2-7; 9 nucleotides match TRBD1. The V gene's germline CDR1 is SEHNR and CDR2 FQNEAQ (reference sequence). After removal of 6 bases from V and 0 bases from J, the junction contained 12 bases not matched to a gene. The CDR3 loop spans 17 amino acids. CDR3 loop: CASRPSRDRADSYEQYF. CDR3 DNA sequence: TGTGCCAGCAGACCGTCCCGGGACAGGGCCGACTCCTACGAGCAGTACTTC.

J is TRBJ1-1 and V is TRBV6-6; possible D gene TRBD1, 5 bases. Looked up from germline, CDR1 is MNHNY and CDR2 is SVGAGI (reference sequence). Trimming cost V 6 bases and J 3 bases, with 14 bases left between them. This CDR3 has 14 amino acids. CDR3 loop: CASSPTQGYTEAFF. Here the CDR3 DNA reads TGTGCCAGCAGCCCCACCCAGGGCTACACTGAAGCTTTCTTT.

The chain has TRBV9 and TRBJ1-4; D is unclear. The V gene lost 5 bases and the J gene lost 0 bases, with 11 bases spanning the gap. The germline CDR1 and CDR2 sequences are SGDLS and YYNGEE. The length of the CDR3 is 15 residues. The CDR3 is CASSRTGTTNEKLFF. In nucleotides, the CDR3 is TGTGCCAGCAGTAGGACGGGCACAACTAATGAAAAACTGTTTTTT.

V and J are TRBV13 and TRBJ2-5, with D perhaps assigned TRBD1 or TRBD2 (5 bases each). The CDR3 length is 16 residues. The V and J ends lost 0 bases and 3 bases respectively, with 14 bases between them. CDR1 PRHDT and CDR2 FYEKMQ come from the germline V gene (reference sequence). The CDR3 coding sequence is TGTGCCAGCAGCTTAGGGGGGACGGGAAAGGAAGAGACCCAGTACTTC. Amino acid sequence: CASSLGGTGKEETQYF.

The chain combines TRBV7-9 with TRBJ2-5; D possibly uses TRBD1 or TRBD2 (6 bases each). Trimming cost V 5 bases and J 4 bases, with 14 bases left between them. Germline V gene lookup returns CDR1 SEHNR and CDR2 FQNEAQ (reference sequence). The CDR3 totals 14 residues. The chain's CDR3 is CASSPMGGPETQYF. The CDR3 nucleotides read TGTGCCAGCAGCCCGATGGGGGGCCCAGAGACCCAGTACTTC.

This chain links TRBV7-9 with TRBJ1-2; D is uncertain. Germline-derived CDR1 and CDR2 are SEHNR and FQNEAQ (reference sequence). V was trimmed by 2 bases and J by 2 bases, leaving 6 bases between them. The CDR3 runs to 13 residues. The CDR3 spells CASSLWMNYGYTF. Here the CDR3 DNA reads TGTGCCAGCAGCTTATGGATGAACTATGGCTACACCTTC.

J is TRBJ2-7 and V is TRBV11-2, with a possible D match to TRBD1 (5 bases). Germline V CDR1 and CDR2: SGHAT, FQNNGV. Trimming took 4 bases from V and 2 from J, leaving 12 bases between them. The CDR3 runs to 14 residues. CDR3 sequence reads: CASSSPTDTYEQYF. CDR3 bases: TGTGCCAGCAGCTCACCCACGGACACCTACGAGCAGTACTTC.

The chain joins TRBV23-1 to TRBJ2-1; perhaps TRBD2 as D (5 bases). TRBV23-1 is an open reading frame, and its role is uncertain. This CDR3 spans 17 amino acids. V was clipped by 0 bases and J by 2 bases, with 14 bases between them. CDR3 sequence reads: CASSQSRLAITYNEQFF. The CDR3 DNA sequence: TGCGCCAGCAGTCAATCGCGGCTAGCCATAACCTACAATGAGCAGTTCTTC.

The J gene is TRBJ2-5, the V gene TRBV28, with D maybe TRBD1 (5 bases). Per the germline V gene, CDR1 is MDHEN and CDR2 is SYDVKM. The CDR3 sequence is 14 residues long. Trimming took 8 bases from V and 7 from J, leaving 20 bases between them. The CDR3 reads CASRRKGLGGTQYF. CDR3 sequence (DNA): TGTGCCAGCCGCCGTAAGGGGCTCGGTGGGACCCAGTACTTC.

In the case of this clone: The sample has other DNA sequences that encode this CDR3 too. This chain connects TRBV7-6 to TRBJ2-7; D ambiguous. Germline-derived CDR1 and CDR2 are SGHVS and FNYEAQ. Deletions cut 4 bases from V and 3 bases from J, with 7 bases between. This CDR3 has 12 amino acids. The DNA of the CDR3 is TGTGCCAGCAGCTCAACAGTCTACGAGCAGTACTTC. Translation: CASSSTVYEQYF.

This sequence joins TRBV11-3 and TRBJ2-7; 7 bases are shared with TRBD2. J lost 6 bases, V lost 1 base, and 3 bases had no gene match. The CDR3 contains 13 residues. The germline gives CDR1 SGHNT, CDR2 YENEEA. CDR3 DNA sequence: TGTGCCAGCAGCTTAGGCGGGAGTGGCGAGCAGTACTTC. Its protein is CASSLGGSGEQYF.

The genes are TRBV29-1 and TRBJ2-7, with 16 bases fitting TRBD2. CDR1 and CDR2 from the germline V gene are SQVTM and ANQGSEA. J was trimmed by 4 bases and V by 8 bases; bases with no gene match: 8. This CDR3 is 15 amino acids long. The CDR3 DNA sequence: TGCAGCCGGGGACTAGCGGGAGGGCCCTCTTACGAGCAGTACTTC. This gives the protein CSRGLAGGPSYEQYF.

The J gene is TRBJ2-1, the V gene TRBV5-4; 7 bases fit TRBD2. The V gene's germline CDR1 is SGHNT and CDR2 YYREEE (reference sequence). V shed 10 bases, J shed 3 bases, and the junction held 19 bases outside the gene matches. The CDR3 loop spans 17 amino acids. Here the CDR3 DNA reads TGTGCCGCCCTCCGCGGGAGACCCTGGAGTCTCTACAATGAGCAGTTCTTC. Amino acids: CAALRGRPWSLYNEQFF.

The chain has TRBV2 and TRBJ2-4; D not resolved. Trimming removed 3 bases at V and 3 bases at J, with 9 bases between. The V gene's germline CDR1 is SNHLY and CDR2 FYNNEI. The length of the CDR3 is 14 residues. The CDR3 nucleotides read TGTGCCAGCAGTGACCCAACCGGCAAAAACATTCAGTACTTC. It is translated as CASSDPTGKNIQYF.